This T cell receptor (beta chain) was profiled in a study of blood T cell repertoires in COVID-19. Study background: Specimens from acute and convalescent COVID-19 originated in the United States, Italy and Spain. PBMCs, B-cell-depleted T cells, or T cells provided the cDNA or gDNA that made up the material.

The ends were cut back, 4 bases at V and 2 bases at J, with 13 bases in the middle. There are 15 residues in the CDR3. Germline V gives CDR1 SGDLS, CDR2 YYNGEE. Authors' data handling: The assay estimated nucleated cells by amplifying reference gene primers. This table comes from immunoSEQ multiplex PCR, and its TCRdb copy is limited to in-frame clones, with some not included. Clone size and V and J calls were adopted from that table, with D and trimming inferred from the DNA. The data hold some 9,800 clones, with about nine tenths observed a single time. Sequencing used peripheral blood. This clonotype was obtained from a man in his sixties with acute or convalescent COVID-19. The chain carries TRBV9 and TRBJ1-5, with D unresolved. The CDR3 reads CASSPQPEGNQPQHF. CDR3 bases: TGTGCCAGCAGCCCCCAACCGGAGGGCAATCAGCCCCAGCATTTT.